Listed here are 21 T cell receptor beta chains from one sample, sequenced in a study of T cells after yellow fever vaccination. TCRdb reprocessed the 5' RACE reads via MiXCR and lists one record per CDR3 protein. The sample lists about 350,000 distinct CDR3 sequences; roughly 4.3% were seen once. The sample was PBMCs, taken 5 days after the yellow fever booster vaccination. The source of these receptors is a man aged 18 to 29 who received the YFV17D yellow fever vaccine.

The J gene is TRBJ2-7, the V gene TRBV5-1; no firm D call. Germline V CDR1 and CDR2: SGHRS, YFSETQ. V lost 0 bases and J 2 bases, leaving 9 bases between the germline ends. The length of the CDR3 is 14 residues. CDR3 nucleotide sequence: TGCGCCAGCAGCTTGGCAGGCCAAACCTACGAGCAGTACTTC. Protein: CASSLAGQTYEQYF.

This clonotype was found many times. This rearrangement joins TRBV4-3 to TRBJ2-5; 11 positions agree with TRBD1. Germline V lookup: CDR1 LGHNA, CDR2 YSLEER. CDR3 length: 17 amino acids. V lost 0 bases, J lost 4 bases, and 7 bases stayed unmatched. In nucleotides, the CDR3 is TGCGCCAGCAGCCAAGACCGCGCCGGGACAGGGGGAGAGACCCAGTACTTC. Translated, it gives CASSQDRAGTGGETQYF.

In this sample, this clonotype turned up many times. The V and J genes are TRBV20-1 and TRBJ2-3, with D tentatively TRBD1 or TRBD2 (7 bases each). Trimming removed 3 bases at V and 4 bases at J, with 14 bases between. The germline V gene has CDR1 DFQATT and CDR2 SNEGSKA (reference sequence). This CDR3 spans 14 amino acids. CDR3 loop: CSASTGAGADTQYF. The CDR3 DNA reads TGCAGTGCTAGTACAGGGGCGGGGGCAGATACGCAGTATTTT.

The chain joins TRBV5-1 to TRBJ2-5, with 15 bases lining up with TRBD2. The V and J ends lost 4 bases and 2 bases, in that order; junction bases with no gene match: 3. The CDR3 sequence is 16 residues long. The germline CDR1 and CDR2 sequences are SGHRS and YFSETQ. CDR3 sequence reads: CASSIGTSGGQETQYF. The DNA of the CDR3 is TGCGCCAGCAGCATTGGGACTAGCGGGGGGCAAGAGACCCAGTACTTC.

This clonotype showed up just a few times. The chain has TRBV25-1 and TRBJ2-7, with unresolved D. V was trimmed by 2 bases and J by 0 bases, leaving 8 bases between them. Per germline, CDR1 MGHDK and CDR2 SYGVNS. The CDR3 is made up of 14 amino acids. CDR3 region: CASSEHYGSYEQYF. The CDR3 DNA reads TGTGCCAGCAGTGAACACTACGGCTCCTACGAGCAGTACTTC.

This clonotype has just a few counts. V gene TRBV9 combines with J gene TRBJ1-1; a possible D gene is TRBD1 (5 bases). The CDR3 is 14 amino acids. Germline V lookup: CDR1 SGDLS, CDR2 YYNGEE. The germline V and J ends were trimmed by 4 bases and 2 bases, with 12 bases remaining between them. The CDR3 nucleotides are TGTGCCAGCAGCCTGGGACCCCGTAACACTGAAGCTTTCTTT. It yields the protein CASSLGPRNTEAFF.

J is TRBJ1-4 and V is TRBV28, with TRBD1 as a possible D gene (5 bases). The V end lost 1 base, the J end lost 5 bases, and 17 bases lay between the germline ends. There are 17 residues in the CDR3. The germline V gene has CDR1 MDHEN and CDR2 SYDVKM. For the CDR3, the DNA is TGTGCCAGCAGTTTATCCCCCCAGGGCCTCGGAAATGAAAAACTGTTTTTT. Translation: CASSLSPQGLGNEKLFF. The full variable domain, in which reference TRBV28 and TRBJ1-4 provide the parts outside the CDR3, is DVKVTQSSRYLVKRTGEKVFLECVQDMDHENMFWYRQDPGLGLRLIYFSYDVKMKEKGDIPEGYSVSREKKERFSLILESASTNQTSMYLCASSLSPQGLGNEKLFFGSGTQLSVL.

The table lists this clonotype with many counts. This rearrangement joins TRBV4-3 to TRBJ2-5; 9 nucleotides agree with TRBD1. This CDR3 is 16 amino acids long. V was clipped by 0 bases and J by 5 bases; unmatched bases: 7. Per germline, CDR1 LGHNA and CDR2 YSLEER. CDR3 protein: CASSQDRDREGETQYF. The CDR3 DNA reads TGCGCCAGCAGCCAAGATCGGGACAGGGAGGGCGAGACCCAGTACTTC.

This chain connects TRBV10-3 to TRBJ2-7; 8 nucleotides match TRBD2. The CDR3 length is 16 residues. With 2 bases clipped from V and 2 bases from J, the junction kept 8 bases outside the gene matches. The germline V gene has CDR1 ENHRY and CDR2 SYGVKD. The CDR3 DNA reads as TGTGCCATCAGTGAGCCGGGGGGGCCCGCGGCCTACGAGCAGTACTTC. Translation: CAISEPGGPAAYEQYF.

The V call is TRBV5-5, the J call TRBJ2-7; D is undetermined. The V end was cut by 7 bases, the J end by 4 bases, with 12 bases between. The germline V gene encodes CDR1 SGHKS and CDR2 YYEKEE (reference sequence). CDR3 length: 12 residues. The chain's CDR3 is CASGDWRYEQYF. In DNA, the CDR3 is TGTGCCAGCGGTGACTGGAGATACGAGCAGTACTTC.

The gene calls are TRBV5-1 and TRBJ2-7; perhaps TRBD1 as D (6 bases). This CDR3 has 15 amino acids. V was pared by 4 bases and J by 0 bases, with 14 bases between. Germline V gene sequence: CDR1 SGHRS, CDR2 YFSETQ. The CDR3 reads CASSPDRPNSYEQYV. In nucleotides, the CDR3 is TGCGCCAGCAGCCCGGACAGACCTAACTCCTACGAGCAGTACGTC.

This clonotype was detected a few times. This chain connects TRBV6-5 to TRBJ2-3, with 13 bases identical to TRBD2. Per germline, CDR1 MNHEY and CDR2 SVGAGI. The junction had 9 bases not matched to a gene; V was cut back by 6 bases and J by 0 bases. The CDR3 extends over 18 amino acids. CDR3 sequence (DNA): TGTGCCAGCAGACCCGGACTAGCGGGGGCCCCTAGCACAGATACGCAGTATTTT. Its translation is CASRPGLAGAPSTDTQYF.

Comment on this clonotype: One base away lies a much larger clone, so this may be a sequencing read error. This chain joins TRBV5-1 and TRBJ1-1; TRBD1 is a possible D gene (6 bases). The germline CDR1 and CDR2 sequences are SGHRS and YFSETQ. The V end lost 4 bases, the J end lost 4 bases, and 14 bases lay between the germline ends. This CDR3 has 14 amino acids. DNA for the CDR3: TGCGCCAGCAGCCCGGATACAGGGATCACTGAAGCTTTCTTT. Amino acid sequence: CASSPDTGITEAFF.

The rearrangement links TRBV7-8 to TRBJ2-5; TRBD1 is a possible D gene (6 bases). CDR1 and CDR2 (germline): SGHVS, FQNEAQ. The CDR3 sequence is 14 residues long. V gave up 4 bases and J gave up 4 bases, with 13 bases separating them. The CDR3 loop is CASSSFVGAETQYF. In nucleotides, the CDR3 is TGTGCCAGCAGCTCGTTCGTGGGGGCAGAGACCCAGTACTTC.

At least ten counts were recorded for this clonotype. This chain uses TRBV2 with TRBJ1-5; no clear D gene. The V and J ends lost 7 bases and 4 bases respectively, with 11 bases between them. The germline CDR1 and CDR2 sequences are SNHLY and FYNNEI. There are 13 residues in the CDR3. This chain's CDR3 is CASTFSENQPQHF. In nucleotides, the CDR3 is TGTGCCAGCACCTTCTCAGAGAATCAGCCCCAGCATTTT. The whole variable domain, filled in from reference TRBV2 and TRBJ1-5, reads EPEVTQTPSHQVTQMGQEVILRCVPISNHLYFYWYRQILGQKVEFLVSFYNNEISEKSEIFDDQFSVERPDGSNFTLKIRSTKLEDSAMYFCASTFSENQPQHFGDGTRLSIL.

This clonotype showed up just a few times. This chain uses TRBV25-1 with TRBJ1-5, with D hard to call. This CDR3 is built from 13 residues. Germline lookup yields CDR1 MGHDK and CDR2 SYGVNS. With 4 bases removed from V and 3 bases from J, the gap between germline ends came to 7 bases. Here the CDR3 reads CASSGSDNQPQHF. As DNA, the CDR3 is TGTGCCAGCAGTGGCAGCGACAATCAGCCCCAGCATTTT.

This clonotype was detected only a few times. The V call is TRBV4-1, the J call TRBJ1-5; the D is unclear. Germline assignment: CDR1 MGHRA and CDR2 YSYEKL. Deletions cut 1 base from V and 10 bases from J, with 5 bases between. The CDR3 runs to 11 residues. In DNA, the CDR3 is TGCGCCAGCAGCCAAGGAGGTCCCCAGCATTTT. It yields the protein CASSQGGPQHF.

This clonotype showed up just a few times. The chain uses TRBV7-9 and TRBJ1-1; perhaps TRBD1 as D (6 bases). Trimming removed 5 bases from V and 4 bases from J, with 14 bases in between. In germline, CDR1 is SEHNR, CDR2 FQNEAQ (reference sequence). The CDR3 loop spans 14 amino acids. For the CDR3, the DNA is TGTGCCAGCAGCCAGGGTACCAGGGGCACTGAAGCTTTCTTT. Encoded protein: CASSQGTRGTEAFF.

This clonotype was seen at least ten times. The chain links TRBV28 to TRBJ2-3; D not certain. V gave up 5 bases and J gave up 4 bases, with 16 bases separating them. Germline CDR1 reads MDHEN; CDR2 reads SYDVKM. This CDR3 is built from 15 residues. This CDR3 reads CASSPLFSAADTQYF. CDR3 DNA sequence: TGTGCCAGCAGTCCCCTATTCTCGGCTGCAGATACGCAGTATTTT.

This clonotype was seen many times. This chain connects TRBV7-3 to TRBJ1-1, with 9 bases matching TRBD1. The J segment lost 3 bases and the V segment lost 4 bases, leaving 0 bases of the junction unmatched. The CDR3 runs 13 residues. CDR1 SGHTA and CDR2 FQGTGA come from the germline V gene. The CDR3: CASSWDRDTEAFF. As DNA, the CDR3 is TGTGCCAGCAGCTGGGACAGGGACACTGAAGCTTTCTTT.

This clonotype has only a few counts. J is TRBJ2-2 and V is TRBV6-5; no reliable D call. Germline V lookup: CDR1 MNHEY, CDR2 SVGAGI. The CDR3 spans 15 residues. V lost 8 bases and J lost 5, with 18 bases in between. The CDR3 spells CASVGSRWETGELFF. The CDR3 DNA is TGTGCCAGCGTAGGCTCTCGCTGGGAAACCGGGGAGCTGTTTTTT.